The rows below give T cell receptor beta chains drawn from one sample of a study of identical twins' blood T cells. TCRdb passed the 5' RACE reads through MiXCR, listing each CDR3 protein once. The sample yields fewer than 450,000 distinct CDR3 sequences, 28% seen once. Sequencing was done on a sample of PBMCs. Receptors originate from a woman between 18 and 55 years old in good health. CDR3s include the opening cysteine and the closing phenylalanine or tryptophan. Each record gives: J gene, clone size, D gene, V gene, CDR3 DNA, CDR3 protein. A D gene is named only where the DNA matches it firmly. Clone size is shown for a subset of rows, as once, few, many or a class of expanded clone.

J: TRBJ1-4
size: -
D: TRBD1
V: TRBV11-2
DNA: TGTGCCAGCAGCTTAGGACAGGGAAGACTGTTTTTT
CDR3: CASSLGQGRLFF

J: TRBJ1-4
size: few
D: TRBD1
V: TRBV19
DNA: TGTGCCAGTAGTATAAACAGGGGAGAAAAACTGTTTTTT
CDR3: CASSINRGEKLFF

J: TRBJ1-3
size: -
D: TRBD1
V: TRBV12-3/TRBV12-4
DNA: TGTGCCAGCAGTCGGGACAGGGGAGGAAACGCCATATATTTT
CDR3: CASSRDRGGNAIYF

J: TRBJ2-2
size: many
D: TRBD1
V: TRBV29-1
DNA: TGCAGCGTGGACAGGGGGATAACCGGGGAGCTGTTTTTT
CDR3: CSVDRGITGELFF

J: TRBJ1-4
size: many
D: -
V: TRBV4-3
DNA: TGCGCCAGCAGCCTCCACAGGGTATTTGAAAAACTGTTTTTT
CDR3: CASSLHRVFEKLFF

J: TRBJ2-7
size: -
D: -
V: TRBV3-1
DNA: TGTGCCAGCAGCCAAGAATTCTCGAGGGAGCAGTACTTC
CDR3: CASSQEFSREQYF

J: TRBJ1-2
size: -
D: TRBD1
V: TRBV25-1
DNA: TGTGCCAGCACCGGGACAGCCTATGGCTACACCTTC
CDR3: CASTGTAYGYTF

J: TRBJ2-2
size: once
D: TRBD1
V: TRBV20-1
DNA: TGCAGTGCAAGTCGGGACAGGGGCGCCGGGGAGCTGTTTTTT
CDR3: CSASRDRGAGELFF

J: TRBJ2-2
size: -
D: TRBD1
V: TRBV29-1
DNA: TGCAGCGTTTTCCGAGACAGGGAAAACGGGGAGCTGTTTTTT
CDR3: CSVFRDRENGELFF

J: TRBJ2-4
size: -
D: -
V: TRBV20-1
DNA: TGCAGTGCTCCGTCCAAGCTCAAAAACATTCAGTACTTC
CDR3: CSAPSKLKNIQYF

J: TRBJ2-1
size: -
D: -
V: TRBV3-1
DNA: TGTGCCAGCAGCCAAGGTCACGCCCTAGGATTTGAGCAGTTCTTC
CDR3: CASSQGHALGFEQFF

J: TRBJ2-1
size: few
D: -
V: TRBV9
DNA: TGTGCCAGCAGCGCCTCCCTCGGGGCCCCGATGAGCTCCTACAATGAGCAGTTCTTC
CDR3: CASSASLGAPMSSYNEQFF

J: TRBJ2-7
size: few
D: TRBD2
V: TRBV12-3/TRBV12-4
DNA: TGTGCCAGCAGTGATCTAGCGGGAGGCTCCTACGAGCAGTACTTC
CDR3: CASSDLAGGSYEQYF

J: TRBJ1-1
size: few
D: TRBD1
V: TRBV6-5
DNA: TGTGCCAGCAGTTACTCAGGGGGCTTGAACACTGAAGCTTTCTTT
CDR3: CASSYSGGLNTEAFF

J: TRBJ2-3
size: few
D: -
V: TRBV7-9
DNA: TGTGCCAGCAGCCCTCAACAGGGAGGGGGCACAGATACGCAGTATTTT
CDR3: CASSPQQGGGTDTQYF

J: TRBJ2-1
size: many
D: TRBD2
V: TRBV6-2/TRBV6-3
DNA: TGTGCCACCGGGACTAGCGCATACAATGAGCAGTTCTTC
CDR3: CATGTSAYNEQFF

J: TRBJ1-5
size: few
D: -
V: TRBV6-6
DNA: TGTGCCATAGGGAGGGACGATCAGCCCCAGCATTTT
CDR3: CAIGRDDQPQHF

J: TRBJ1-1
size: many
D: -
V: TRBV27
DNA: TGTGCCAGCAGTAACATGGACGGGAACACTGAAGCTTTCTTT
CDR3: CASSNMDGNTEAFF

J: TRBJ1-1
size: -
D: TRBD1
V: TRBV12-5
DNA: TGTGCTAGTGGGACTTCGGACAGGAAAAATGAAGCTTTCTTT
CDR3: CASGTSDRKNEAFF

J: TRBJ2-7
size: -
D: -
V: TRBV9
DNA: TGTGCCAGCAGCGTTGGAGTGGGTGAGCAGTACTTC
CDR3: CASSVGVGEQYF

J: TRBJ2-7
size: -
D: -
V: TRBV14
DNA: TGTGCCAGCAGCCAAGAGGAGGGAGAGGGTTGGAACGAGCAGTACTTC
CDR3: CASSQEEGEGWNEQYF

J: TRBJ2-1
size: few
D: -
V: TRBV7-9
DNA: TGTGCCAGCAGCCGGCTGGGACACTTGAATCCCGTCGATGAGCAGTTCTTC
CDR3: CASSRLGHLNPVDEQFF

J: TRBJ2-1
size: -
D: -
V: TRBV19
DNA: TGTGCCAGTAGTATAGTAGGCGGATACAATGAGCAGTTCTTC
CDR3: CASSIVGGYNEQFF

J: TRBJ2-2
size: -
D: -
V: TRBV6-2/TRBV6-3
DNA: TGTGCCAGCAGCCATGATCGGACCCGGGAGCTGTTTTTT
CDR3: CASSHDRTRELFF

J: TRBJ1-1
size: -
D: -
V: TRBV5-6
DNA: TGTGCCAGCAGCACCGGGATGTACACTGAAGCTTTCTTT
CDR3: CASSTGMYTEAFF

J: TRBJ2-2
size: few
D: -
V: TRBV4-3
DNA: TGCGCCAGCAGCCAAGATCAGGGGCGAGCCCTCACCGGGGAGCTGTTTTTT
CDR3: CASSQDQGRALTGELFF

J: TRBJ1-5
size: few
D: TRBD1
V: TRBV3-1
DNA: TGTGCCAGCAGCCAGTCTACAGGGGGCAGGAAGCCCCAGCATTTT
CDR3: CASSQSTGGRKPQHF

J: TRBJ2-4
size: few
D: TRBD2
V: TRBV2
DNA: TGTGCCAGCACCGGGGGGTCGAATGGCATTCAGTACTTC
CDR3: CASTGGSNGIQYF

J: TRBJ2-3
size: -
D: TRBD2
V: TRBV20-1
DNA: TGCAGTGCTCTCAAGGTGGGGACTAGCGGGGCCTCTAGCACAGATACGCAGTATTTT
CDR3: CSALKVGTSGASSTDTQYF

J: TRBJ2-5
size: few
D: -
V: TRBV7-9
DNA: TGTGCCAGCAGCTTAGAACGGGAAGGGACCCAGTACTTC
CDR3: CASSLEREGTQYF

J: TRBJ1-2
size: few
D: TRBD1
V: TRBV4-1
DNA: TGCGCCAGCAACCATCCCGGGACAGGCTATGGCTACACCTTC
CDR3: CASNHPGTGYGYTF

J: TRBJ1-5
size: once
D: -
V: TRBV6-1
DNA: TGTGCCAGCAGTGTTCGGTATTACGATCAGCCCCAGCATTTT
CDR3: CASSVRYYDQPQHF

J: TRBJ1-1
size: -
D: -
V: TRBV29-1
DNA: TGCAGCGTGATACAGAACACTGAAGCTTTCTTT
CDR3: CSVIQNTEAFF

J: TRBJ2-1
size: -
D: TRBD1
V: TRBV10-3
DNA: TGTGCCACACGAGACAGGGTTCCGTACAATGAGCAGTTCTTC
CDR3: CATRDRVPYNEQFF

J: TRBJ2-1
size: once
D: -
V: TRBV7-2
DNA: TGTGCCAGCAGCTCTAGAGGGCAGTTCTACAATGAGCAGTTCTTC
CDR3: CASSSRGQFYNEQFF

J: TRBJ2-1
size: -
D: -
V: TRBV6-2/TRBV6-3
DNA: TGTGCCAGCAAATCGCCGGAACTGGAGCAGTTCTTC
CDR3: CASKSPELEQFF

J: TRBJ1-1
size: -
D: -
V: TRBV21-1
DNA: TGTGCGAGCAGCAAAGGGCGGGGCAGGACTGAAGCTTTCTTT
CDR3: CASSKGRGRTEAFF

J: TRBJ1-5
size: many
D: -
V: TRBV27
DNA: TGTGCCAGCAGTTTAGGCAGGGGCAATCAGCCCCAGCATTTT
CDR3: CASSLGRGNQPQHF

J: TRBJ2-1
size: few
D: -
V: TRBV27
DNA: TGTGCCAGCAGGACAGGATACAATGAGCAGTTCTTC
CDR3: CASRTGYNEQFF

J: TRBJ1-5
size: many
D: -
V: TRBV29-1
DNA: TGCAGCGTTGCTCGGACGGAAAGTTTCAATCAGCCCCAGCATTTT
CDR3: CSVARTESFNQPQHF

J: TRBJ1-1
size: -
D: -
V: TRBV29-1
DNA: TGCAGCGTAAAGACGGGCAGTGAAGCTTTCTTT
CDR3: CSVKTGSEAFF

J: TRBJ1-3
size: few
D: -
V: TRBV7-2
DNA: TGTGCCAGCAGTGGGGTCGGCGGCTACTCTGGAAACACCATATATTTT
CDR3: CASSGVGGYSGNTIYF

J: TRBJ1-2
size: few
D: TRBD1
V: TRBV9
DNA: TGTGCCAGCAGCTCCGATGAACGGACAGGGTATTATGGCTACACCTTC
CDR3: CASSSDERTGYYGYTF

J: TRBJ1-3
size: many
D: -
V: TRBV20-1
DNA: TGCAGTGCCAAATCTGGAAACACCATATATTTT
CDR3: CSAKSGNTIYF

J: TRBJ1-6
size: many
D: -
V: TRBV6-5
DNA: TGTGCCAGCAGGGCAGGGTCTTTGATAGATTCACCCCTCCACTTT
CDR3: CASRAGSLIDSPLHF

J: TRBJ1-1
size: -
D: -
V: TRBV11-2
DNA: TGTGCCAGCAGCTACAGGAACCCGAACACTGAAGCTTTCTTT
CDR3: CASSYRNPNTEAFF

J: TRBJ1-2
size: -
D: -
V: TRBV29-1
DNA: TGCAGCGGCGGCAGGGTTAACGGCTACACCTTC
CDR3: CSGGRVNGYTF

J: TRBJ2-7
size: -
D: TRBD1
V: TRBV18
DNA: TGTGCCAGCTCACCGGGACAGGGGGGTCCCTACGAGCAGTACTTC
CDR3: CASSPGQGGPYEQYF

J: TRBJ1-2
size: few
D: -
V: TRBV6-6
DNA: TGTGCCAGCAGTCACGTGTCGGACGTCCTCCGGGGCAACTATGGCTACACCTTC
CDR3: CASSHVSDVLRGNYGYTF

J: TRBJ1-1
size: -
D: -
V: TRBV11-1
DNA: TGTGCCAGCTCTGGTGCAGCTAAAGAAGCTTTCTTT
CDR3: CASSGAAKEAFF

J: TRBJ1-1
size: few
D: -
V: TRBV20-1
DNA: TGCAGTGCTAGGAAGGGGTGGGACACTGAAGCTTTCTTT
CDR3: CSARKGWDTEAFF

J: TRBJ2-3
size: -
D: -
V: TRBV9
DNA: TGTGCCAGCAGCGTAGACCTACAAGGGACGCAGTATTTT
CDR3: CASSVDLQGTQYF

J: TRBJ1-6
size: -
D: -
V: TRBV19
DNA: TGTGCCAGTAGTATGCTACAGGGCTCCTATAATTCACCCCTCCACTTT
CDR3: CASSMLQGSYNSPLHF

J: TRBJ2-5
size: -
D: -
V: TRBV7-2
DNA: TGTGCCAGCAGCATTCAATCCGCCGGGGAGACCCAGTACTTC
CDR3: CASSIQSAGETQYF

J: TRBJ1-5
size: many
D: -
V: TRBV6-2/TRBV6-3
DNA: TGTGCCAGCAGTTCTTGGACAGTGTTATTTCAGCCCCAGCATTTT
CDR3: CASSSWTVLFQPQHF